A single sample gave rise to the 5 T cell receptor beta chains below, sequenced in a study of blood T cell repertoires in COVID-19. The table came from immunoSEQ multiplex PCR; TCRdb's copy has only in-frame clones and leaves some out. The profile shows 110,000 to 150,000 clones, 88% of them singletons. Sequences were obtained from peripheral blood. These receptors came from a woman aged 50 to 65 with acute or convalescent COVID-19.

The rearrangement joins TRBV6-1 to TRBJ2-6; D is undetermined. Trimming removed 2 bases from V and 4 bases from J, with 9 bases in between. The CDR3 loop spans 15 amino acids. CDR1 MNHNS and CDR2 SASEGT come from the germline V gene. DNA for the CDR3: TGTGCCAGCAGTGAACCGTCTTCCGGGGCCAACGTCCTGACTTTC. The encoded protein is CASSEPSSGANVLTF.

The V and J genes are TRBV28 and TRBJ1-2; D not resolved. Germline assignment: CDR1 MDHEN and CDR2 SYDVKM. CDR3 length equals 16 residues. The V end lost 3 bases, the J end lost 4 bases, and 18 bases lay between the germline ends. The chain's CDR3 is CASSFSGPTSLYGYTF. For the CDR3, the DNA is TGTGCCAGCAGTTTTTCTGGGCCAACCTCTCTCTATGGCTACACCTTC.

This clone was counted once. The genes are TRBV6-5 and TRBJ2-2; D is ambiguous. The V end was cut by 0 bases, the J end by 9 bases, with 11 bases between. The germline gives CDR1 MNHEY, CDR2 SVGAGI. This CDR3 region has 14 residues. The CDR3 protein is CASSYSFRVRELFF. Here the CDR3 DNA reads TGTGCCAGCAGTTACTCGTTCCGGGTACGGGAGCTGTTTTTT.

The V call is TRBV2, the J call TRBJ2-3; 11 bases are a match to TRBD2. Germline CDR1 SNHLY, CDR2 FYNNEI. Germline trimming cut 10 bases from V and 1 base from J; bases unmatched to any gene: 4. CDR3 length: 14 residues. The CDR3 bases are TGTGCCAACCTACTAGCGGGGGGCACAGATACGCAGTATTTT. Translated: CANLLAGGTDTQYF.

The V call is TRBV6-5, the J call TRBJ2-7; the D gene is possibly TRBD1 (5 bases). Per the germline V gene, CDR1 is MNHEY and CDR2 is SVGAGI. V was shortened by 10 bases and J by 4 bases, with 14 bases between the two germline ends. This CDR3 comprises 12 residues. The CDR3 region is CATMTVFYEQYF. Written as DNA, the CDR3 is TGTGCCACCATGACAGTTTTTTACGAGCAGTACTTC.